Presented here are 7 T cell receptor beta chains from one specimen sequenced in a study of blood T cell repertoires in COVID-19. The protocol was immunoSEQ multiplex PCR, while the TCRdb copy is restricted to in-frame clones and leaves out a portion. This table holds about 98,000 clones, around 75% found once. What was sequenced was peripheral blood. These TCRs come from a man in his 70s with acute or convalescent COVID-19.

CDR3 coding DNA: TGTGCCAGCAGCTTAGGTATAGGACTAGCGGGGGAGACCCAGTACTTC. Protein: CASSLGIGLAGETQYF. The chain is built from TRBV7-2 and TRBJ2-5; 12 positions match TRBD2. This CDR3 contains 16 residues. Per the germline V gene, CDR1 is SGHTA and CDR2 is FQGNSA. V dropped 1 base and J dropped 5; count of bases not matched to a gene: 5.

V usage is TRBV6-2 or TRBV6-3 and J usage is TRBJ2-7, with D possibly being TRBD2 (6 bases). CDR1 MNHEY and CDR2 SVGEGT come from the germline V gene. Trimming took 2 bases from V and 11 from J, leaving 19 bases between them. The CDR3 loop spans 14 amino acids. The CDR3 loop is CASSYRDWVYAEYF. CDR3 in DNA: TGTGCCAGCAGTTACAGGGACTGGGTATACGCGGAGTACTTC.

Details on this clone: Other nucleotide sequences in the sample specify the same CDR3. The CDR3 loop reads CASSPGQGKGNEQFF. The CDR3 nucleotides are TGTGCCAGCTCACCGGGACAGGGGAAGGGGAATGAGCAGTTCTTC. V gene TRBV18 combines with J gene TRBJ2-1; 10 nucleotides match TRBD1. Trimming took 3 bases from V and 7 from J; bases not matched to a gene: 6. Germline V gene lookup returns CDR1 KGHSH and CDR2 LQKENI. The CDR3 extends over 15 amino acids. The entire variable domain, with the rest obtained from reference TRBV18 and TRBJ2-1, is as follows: NAGVMQNPRHLVRRRGQEARLRCSPMKGHSHVYWYRQLPEEGLKFMVYLQKENIIDESGMPKERFSAEFPKEGPSILRIQQVVRGDSAAYFCASSPGQGKGNEQFFGPGTRLTVL.

This chain links TRBV4-1 with TRBJ2-7; unclear D gene. V was clipped by 4 bases and J by 2 bases, with 6 bases between them. Looked up from germline, CDR1 is MGHRA and CDR2 is YSYEKL. This CDR3 is built from 12 residues. CDR3 protein: CASSPEAYEQYF. The CDR3 DNA is TGCGCCAGCAGCCCCGAGGCCTACGAGCAGTACTTC.

The rearrangement uses TRBV5-1 and TRBJ2-3; D gene ambiguous. V was trimmed by 0 bases and J by 0 bases, leaving 14 bases between them. CDR1 and CDR2 (germline): SGHRS, YFSETQ. The CDR3 length is 17 residues. The CDR3 DNA is TGCGCCAGCAGCTTGGCCCCGACAATTATAAGCACAGATACGCAGTATTTT. Protein sequence: CASSLAPTIISTDTQYF.

This clone showed up just once. The chain has TRBV7-9 and TRBJ1-1; D is undetermined. The CDR3 consists of 13 residues. V lost 8 bases to trimming and J lost 1 base, with 11 bases between them. Germline CDR1 and CDR2: SEHNR and FQNEAQ (reference sequence). DNA of the CDR3: TGTGCCAGCGGCCTCGGGTCGAACACTGAAGCTTTCTTT. Translating gives CASGLGSNTEAFF. Looking up the rest from reference TRBV7-9 and TRBJ1-1 gives the full variable domain: DTGVSQNPRHKITKRGQNVTFRCDPISEHNRLYWYRQTLGQGPEFLTYFQNEAQLEKSRLLSDRFSAERPKGSFSTLEIQRTEQGDSAMYLCASGLGSNTEAFFGQGTRLTVV.

The chain uses TRBV27 and TRBJ2-1; 14 positions agree with TRBD2. Germline values: CDR1 MNHEY, CDR2 SMNVEV (reference sequence). J was trimmed by 7 bases and V by 5 bases; bases with no gene match: 4. CDR3 length: 15 residues. The CDR3 reads CASSPGTSGRNEQFF. In nucleotides, the CDR3 is TGTGCCAGCAGTCCGGGGACTAGCGGGAGAAATGAGCAGTTCTTC.